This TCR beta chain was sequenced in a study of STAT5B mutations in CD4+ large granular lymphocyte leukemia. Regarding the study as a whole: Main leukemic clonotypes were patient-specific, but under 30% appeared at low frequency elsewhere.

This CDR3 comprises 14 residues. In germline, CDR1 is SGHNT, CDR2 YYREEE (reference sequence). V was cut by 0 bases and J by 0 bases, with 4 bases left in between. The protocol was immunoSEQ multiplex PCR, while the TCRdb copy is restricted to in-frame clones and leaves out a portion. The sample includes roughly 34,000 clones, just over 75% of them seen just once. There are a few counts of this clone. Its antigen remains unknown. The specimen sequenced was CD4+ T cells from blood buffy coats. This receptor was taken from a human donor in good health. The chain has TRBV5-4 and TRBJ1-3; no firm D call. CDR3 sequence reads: CASSLDSSGNTIYF. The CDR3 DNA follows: TGTGCCAGCAGCTTGGACAGCTCTGGAAACACCATATATTTT.